These 26 T cell receptor beta chains share one sample of origin, sequenced in a study of shared clonotypes between healthy human individuals (dated by TCRdb to about 2020). Library construction relied on the immunoSEQ multiplex PCR assay. As stored in TCRdb, this immuneACCESS dataset retains in-frame rearrangements with V and J assigned. A fraction of the clones does not appear; measured against another copy, unresolved V genes explain less than half of the discrepancy, and the remainder lacks a known reason. The sample has 2 million or so clones on record, roughly 94% of them singletons. The ten top clones hold 0.13% of the sample. Sample: naive CD4+ T cells sorted from blood. The cell subset or site label of this sample denotes: CD45RA+ positively selected. These receptors came from a young man in good health.

The V gene is TRBV30, the J gene TRBJ1-2, with a tentative D call TRBD1 (6 bases). The CDR3 covers 16 residues. Germline CDR1 reads GTSNPN; CDR2 reads SVGIG (reference sequence). Trimming removed 4 bases from V and 5 bases from J, with 23 bases in between. The CDR3 nucleotides read TGTGCCTGGACCAGACAAGGGACACCTAGTCGGTATGGCTACACCTTC. Protein: CAWTRQGTPSRYGYTF.

This clone was detected only a few times. V and J are TRBV19 and TRBJ2-7; 9 bases agree with TRBD1. J gave up 2 bases and V 4 bases, and 3 bases lay outside the gene matches. The CDR3 consists of 14 residues. Germline V gene data show CDR1 as LNHDA and CDR2 as SQIVND (reference sequence). Written as DNA, the CDR3 is TGTGCCAGTAGTACCCGGGACAGGGCCTACGAGCAGTACTTC. Translation: CASSTRDRAYEQYF.

The chain links TRBV29-1 to TRBJ2-2; the D call may be TRBD1 or TRBD2 (5 bases each). V lost 4 bases to trimming and J lost 5 bases, with 14 bases between them. CDR3 length: 14 residues. Germline assignment: CDR1 SQVTM and CDR2 ANQGSEA. The CDR3, as DNA: TGCAGCGTTGTGGGGGTTGGGATAACCGGGGAGCTGTTTTTT. It yields the protein CSVVGVGITGELFF.

J is TRBJ1-6 and V is TRBV29-1; D remains unclear. Germline V CDR1 and CDR2: SQVTM, ANQGSEA. CDR3 size: 14 residues. The ends were cut back, 6 bases at V and 2 bases at J, with 11 bases in the middle. The chain's CDR3 is CSVADGTYNSPLHF. The CDR3, as DNA: TGCAGCGTAGCGGACGGTACCTATAATTCACCCCTCCACTTT.

The rearrangement joins TRBV4-3 to TRBJ2-1; 11 nucleotides align to TRBD2. The J segment lost 2 bases and the V segment lost 2 bases, leaving 5 bases of the junction unmatched. Germline V lookup: CDR1 LGHNA, CDR2 YSLEER. The CDR3 covers 17 residues. The CDR3 is CASSQLAGGLTYNEQFF. The CDR3, as DNA: TGCGCCAGCAGCCAACTAGCGGGAGGCCTCACCTACAATGAGCAGTTCTTC.

The V gene is TRBV21-1, the J gene TRBJ2-1. TRBV21-1 is noted as a pseudogene. This CDR3 comprises 14 residues. CDR3 region: CASSKDPSYNEQFF. As DNA, the CDR3 is TGTGCCAGCAGCAAAGATCCCTCCTACAATGAGCAGTTCTTC.

V is TRBV7-2 and J is TRBJ1-5; D gene unclear. The CDR3 loop spans 13 amino acids. Per the germline V gene, CDR1 is SGHTA and CDR2 is FQGNSA. The ends were cut back, 4 bases at V and 11 bases at J, with 15 bases in the middle. The CDR3 sequence: CASSSRPHGAQHF. CDR3 nucleotide sequence: TGTGCCAGCAGCTCGCGACCTCACGGGGCCCAGCATTTT.

The rearrangement links TRBV11-2 to TRBJ2-6, with D hard to call. From germline, CDR1 is SGHAT and CDR2 FQNNGV. The V end lost 3 bases, the J end lost 5 bases, and 8 bases lay between the germline ends. The CDR3 contains 14 residues. CDR3 residues: CASSFAIWANVLTF. The CDR3 nucleotides are TGTGCCAGCAGCTTCGCGATCTGGGCCAACGTCCTGACTTTC.

The chain has TRBV29-1 and TRBJ2-4; the D gene is possibly TRBD1 (7 bases). Trimming shortened V by 0 bases and J by 6 bases, and 18 bases separated the two germline ends. Germline CDR1 reads SQVTM; CDR2 reads ANQGSEA. The CDR3 consists of 16 residues. The CDR3: CSVEDGGRQGRNIQYF. In DNA, the CDR3 is TGCAGCGTTGAAGATGGGGGGAGACAGGGCCGAAACATTCAGTACTTC.

This clone was seen more than once but under ten times. The J gene is TRBJ2-7, the V gene TRBV6-5; tentatively, D is TRBD1 or TRBD2 (5 bases each). The CDR3 consists of 14 residues. Germline CDR1 and CDR2: MNHEY and SVGAGI. Trimming removed 3 bases from V and 5 bases from J, with 14 bases in between. The CDR3 sequence: CASSYDGGTNEQYF. In DNA form, the CDR3 reads TGTGCCAGCAGTTATGATGGGGGAACGAACGAGCAGTACTTC.

The V gene is TRBV6-6, the J gene TRBJ2-1, with TRBD2 matching over 11 bases. The CDR3 runs 15 residues. The germline gives CDR1 MNHNY, CDR2 SVGAGI (reference sequence). V lost 4 bases and J lost 8; bases outside the gene matches: 7. CDR3 DNA: TGTGCCAGCAGTTCCCTTAGCGGGAGGGCCGATGAGCAGTTCTTC. Translating it yields CASSSLSGRADEQFF.

About this clone: Within the sample, other DNA sequences also encode this same CDR3. The chain uses TRBV18 and TRBJ2-7; 8 nucleotides align to TRBD1. The CDR3 totals 15 residues. The V segment lost 3 bases and the J segment 1 base; nucleotides outside the gene matches: 5. CDR1 and CDR2 from the germline V gene are KGHSH and LQKENI. CDR3 coding DNA: TGTGCCAGCTCACCCCCTGGACAGGGATCCTACGAGCAGTACTTC. Its protein is CASSPPGQGSYEQYF.

CDR3 DNA: TGTGCCAGCAGCCGTCGGGCGGCGTTCACAGATACGCAGTATTTT. This encodes CASSRRAAFTDTQYF. The gene calls are TRBV7-2 and TRBJ2-3; D call uncertain. This CDR3 contains 15 residues. Trimming removed 5 bases at V and 2 bases at J, with 14 bases between. Germline CDR1 SGHTA, CDR2 FQGNSA. Drawing the rest from reference TRBV7-2 and TRBJ2-3, the complete variable domain is GAGVSQSPSNKVTEKGKDVELRCDPISGHTALYWYRQSLGQGLEFLIYFQGNSAPDKSGLPSDRFSAERTGGSVSTLTIQRTQQEDSAVYLCASSRRAAFTDTQYFGPGTRLTVL.

The V gene is TRBV11-2, the J gene TRBJ2-7, with D possibly matching TRBD1 (6 bases). The CDR3 runs 12 residues. The germline V gene encodes CDR1 SGHAT and CDR2 FQNNGV. Trimming stripped 3 bases from V and 6 bases from J, with 9 bases between. The CDR3 DNA reads as TGTGCCAGCAGCTTTTCAGGGGCCGAGCAGTACTTC. This codes for CASSFSGAEQYF.

V is TRBV5-4 and J is TRBJ2-3, with 12 bases identical to TRBD2. Looked up from germline, CDR1 is SGHNT and CDR2 is YYREEE (reference sequence). This CDR3 contains 19 residues. V gave up 0 bases and J gave up 0 bases; unmatched junction bases: 8. CDR3: CASSLDVWGLAGSTDTQYF. Here the CDR3 DNA reads TGTGCCAGCAGCTTGGACGTATGGGGACTAGCGGGTAGCACAGATACGCAGTATTTT.

This chain uses TRBV11-2 with TRBJ2-5, with TRBD2 identical over 9 bases. This CDR3 contains 16 residues. The V gene end was trimmed by 0 bases and the J gene end by 2 bases; junction bases not matched to a gene: 4. Looked up from germline, CDR1 is SGHAT and CDR2 is FQNNGV. CDR3 sequence: CASSLDRRGGQETQYF. Written as DNA, the CDR3 is TGTGCCAGCAGCTTAGATCGGCGGGGGGGACAAGAGACCCAGTACTTC. Filled out from reference TRBV11-2 and TRBJ2-5, the complete variable domain reads EAGVAQSPRYKIIEKRQSVAFWCNPISGHATLYWYQQILGQGPKLLIQFQNNGVVDDSQLPKDRFSAERLKGVDSTLKIQPAKLEDSAVYLCASSLDRRGGQETQYFGPGTRLLVL.

V is TRBV21-1 and J is TRBJ2-1; no check of the table's D call, TRBD2, against the DNA was made. TRBV21-1 is an annotated pseudogene. This CDR3 has 14 amino acids. The CDR3 nucleotides read TGTGCCAGCAGCCAAAGCGGGAGTATGGATGAGCAGTTCTTC. It is translated as CASSQSGSMDEQFF.

As to this clone: Other nucleotide sequences from this sample produce the same CDR3. This rearrangement joins TRBV11-2 to TRBJ1-6, with TRBD1 matching over 7 bases. The V and J ends lost 2 bases and 7 bases, in that order; junction bases with no gene match: 5. The germline gives CDR1 SGHAT, CDR2 FQNNGV. The CDR3 is 15 residues long. The CDR3 DNA is TGTGCCAGCAGCTTAACGGGGACAGAGAATTCACCCCTCCACTTT. It codes for CASSLTGTENSPLHF.

In its sample, this clone was seen once. V and J are TRBV19 and TRBJ2-7; D uncertain. V gave up 3 bases and J gave up 5 bases, with 14 bases separating them. There are 14 residues in the CDR3. Germline V gene sequence: CDR1 LNHDA, CDR2 SQIVND (reference sequence). CDR3 residues: CASSIGQVSNEQYF. CDR3 sequence (DNA): TGTGCCAGTAGTATCGGGCAGGTTTCAAACGAGCAGTACTTC.

The chain links TRBV19 to TRBJ1-1, with 11 bases matching TRBD1. Trimming cost V 1 base and J 0 bases; bases outside gene matches: 1. CDR1 is LNHDA, CDR2 SQIVND, per germline (reference sequence). The CDR3 is 16 residues long. The CDR3 DNA is TGTGCCAGTAGTATAGGGACAGGGGGCATGAACACTGAAGCTTTCTTT. It yields the protein CASSIGTGGMNTEAFF.

The chain has TRBV28 and TRBJ1-1; D is ambiguous. The CDR3 runs 12 residues. V was cut by 3 bases and J by 5 bases, with 7 bases left in between. Germline lookup yields CDR1 MDHEN and CDR2 SYDVKM. CDR3 nucleotide sequence: TGTGCCAGCAGTTTCCGAGAAACTGAAGCTTTCTTT. Its protein is CASSFRETEAFF.

As concerns this clone: In the same sample, other DNA sequences code for this CDR3. The chain combines TRBV29-1 with TRBJ2-7; 7 bases are shared with TRBD1. Losses at the gene ends were 4 bases for V and 3 bases for J; bases not matched to a gene: 3. Germline V gene data show CDR1 as SQVTM and CDR2 as ANQGSEA. CDR3 length: 12 amino acids. CDR3 coding DNA: TGCAGCGTTGGACAGGGTAACTACGAGCAGTACTTC. Its translation: CSVGQGNYEQYF.

As for this clone: The junction differs from germline at one of its ends, possibly a read error. The gene calls are TRBV7-7 and TRBJ1-3; 10 nucleotides agree with TRBD1. Germline V CDR1 and CDR2: SSHAT, FNYEAQ (reference sequence). The length of the CDR3 is 16 residues. CDR3 coding DNA: TGTGCTAGCAGCTTAGTCCCGGACAGGGGGACGGACACCATATATTTT. This sequence encodes CASSLVPDRGTDTIYF. Full variable domain (remainder filled in from reference TRBV7-7 and TRBJ1-3): GAGVSQSPRYKVTKRGQDVTLRCDPISSHATLYWYQQALGQGPEFLTYFNYEAQPDKSGLPSDRFSAERPEGSISTLTIQRTEQRDSAMYRCASSLVPDRGTDTIYFGEGSWLTVV.

The V gene is TRBV30, the J gene TRBJ2-5; 9 nucleotides align to TRBD1. This CDR3 is built from 14 residues. CDR1 and CDR2 from the germline V gene are GTSNPN and SVGIG (reference sequence). The J segment lost 5 bases and the V segment lost 3 bases, leaving 7 bases of the junction unmatched. The CDR3 region has the DNA TGTGCCTGGAGATCCCCCGGGACAGGGGAGACCCAGTACTTC. The encoded protein is CAWRSPGTGETQYF.

This clone appeared a single time. The chain links TRBV23-1 to TRBJ2-7, with 11 bases fitting TRBD2. TRBV23-1 qualifies as an ORF whose function is uncertain. This CDR3 is 15 amino acids long. The ends lost 2 bases at V and 3 bases at J; junction bases unmatched: 3. This CDR3 reads CASSQPSGRFYEQYF. CDR3 sequence (DNA): TGCGCCAGCAGTCAACCTAGCGGGAGGTTCTACGAGCAGTACTTC.

About this clone: Other DNA sequences in the same sample also yield this CDR3. The V and J genes are TRBV5-1 and TRBJ2-1; 14 positions agree with TRBD2. After removal of 0 bases from V and 7 bases from J, the junction contained 0 bases not matched to a gene. This CDR3 comprises 15 residues. Germline V CDR1 and CDR2: SGHRS, YFSETQ. This chain's CDR3 is CASSLGLAGGNEQFF. The CDR3 DNA is TGCGCCAGCAGCTTGGGACTAGCGGGAGGGAATGAGCAGTTCTTC.